The clone carrying this T cell receptor beta chain has at least ten counts. Its cognate antigen is unknown. The source of the sample is a study of neurological immune-mediated disorders. Study outcomes and limitations: Phylogenetic grouping assigned the repertoires of 18 of 34 multiple sclerosis patients to one related-CDR3 cluster, which constitutes a possible signature. HTLV-1-associated myelopathy had the most TCR clonal expansion, while multiple sclerosis had the least, a level that fell below healthy controls.

TCRdb re-analysed the 5' RACE reads in MiXCR, keeping a single row per CDR3 protein. The sample shows 25,000 to 35,000 distinct CDR3 sequences, roughly 1.6% of them seen only once. Germline V gene lookup returns CDR1 SGHRS and CDR2 YFSETQ. Germline trimming cut 1 base from V and 5 bases from J; bases unmatched to any gene: 7. This CDR3 has 16 amino acids. The TCR originated in a woman in her 30s with multiple sclerosis. The sequenced material came from PBMCs. The chain combines TRBV5-1 with TRBJ2-7; 12 nucleotides match TRBD2. The CDR3 protein is CASSLIPSGGANEQYF. As DNA, the CDR3 is TGCGCCAGCAGCTTGATCCCTAGCGGGGGGGCAAACGAGCAGTACTTC.